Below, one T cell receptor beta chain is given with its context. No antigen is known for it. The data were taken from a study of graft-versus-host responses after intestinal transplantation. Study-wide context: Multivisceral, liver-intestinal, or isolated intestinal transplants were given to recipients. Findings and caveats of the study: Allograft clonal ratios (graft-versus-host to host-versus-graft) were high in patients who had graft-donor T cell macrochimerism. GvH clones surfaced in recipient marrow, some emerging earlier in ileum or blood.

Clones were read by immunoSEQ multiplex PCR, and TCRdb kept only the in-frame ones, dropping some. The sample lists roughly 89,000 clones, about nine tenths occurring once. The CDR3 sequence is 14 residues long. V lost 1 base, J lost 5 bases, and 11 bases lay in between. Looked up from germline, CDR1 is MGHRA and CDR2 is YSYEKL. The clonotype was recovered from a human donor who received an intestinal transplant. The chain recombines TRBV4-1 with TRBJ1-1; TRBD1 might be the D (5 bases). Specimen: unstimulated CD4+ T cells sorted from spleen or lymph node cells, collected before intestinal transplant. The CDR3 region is CASSQVGGGTEAFF. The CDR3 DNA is TGCGCCAGCAGCCAAGTTGGGGGGGGAACTGAAGCTTTCTTT.